Listed below are T cell receptor beta chains from one sample, sequenced in a study of control samples from healthy donors and cancer patients. The protocol was immunoSEQ multiplex PCR, while the TCRdb copy is restricted to in-frame clones and leaves out a portion. The sample yields 90,000 to 130,000 clones, around four fifths seen once. Sequenced: blood. Receptor source: a man aged 18 to 30 in good health. The CDR3 runs from the conserved cysteine through the conserved F or W. The D gene is left open where the match is weak. Clone size is given for some rows only: seen once, a few or many times, or a class if the clone is expanded.

clone_size	v_call	d_call	j_call	cdr3_aa	cdr3_nt
NA	TRBV18	TRBD2	TRBJ2-1	CASSPPTASGGRNEQFF	TGTGCCAGCTCACCACCGACCGCTAGCGGGGGGCGGAATGAGCAGTTCTTC
NA	TRBV7-8	NA	TRBJ2-7	CASSPRQTYEQYF	TGTGCCAGCAGCCCCCGACAGACCTACGAGCAGTACTTC
NA	TRBV20-1	NA	TRBJ1-4	CSASVGRTTTNEKLFF	TGCAGTGCTAGTGTCGGTCGGACCACAACTAATGAAAAACTGTTTTTT
NA	TRBV4-1	NA	TRBJ2-5	CASSPSGQGPEEETQYF	TGCGCCAGCAGCCCAAGTGGGCAGGGCCCTGAGGAAGAGACCCAGTACTTC
NA	TRBV10-3	NA	TRBJ2-3	CAISESFGGRQYF	TGTGCCATCAGTGAGTCGTTCGGCGGACGGCAGTATTTT
NA	TRBV6-1	NA	TRBJ2-7	CASSENWHYEQYF	TGTGCCAGCAGTGAGAACTGGCACTACGAGCAGTACTTC
NA	TRBV5-1	NA	TRBJ2-7	CASSLQGTYEQYF	TGCGCCAGCAGCTTGCAGGGTACCTACGAGCAGTACTTC
NA	TRBV7-9	TRBD2	TRBJ2-5	CASSRTTSGGIQETQYF	TGTGCCAGCAGCCGCACGACTAGCGGGGGAATCCAAGAGACCCAGTACTTC
NA	TRBV11-2	NA	TRBJ1-1	CASSPNQGPRAFF	TGTGCCAGCAGCCCTAACCAGGGCCCCAGGGCTTTCTTT
once	TRBV3-1/TRBV3-2	TRBD1	TRBJ1-6	CASSADRGRPLHF	TGTGCCAGCAGCGCGGACAGGGGGCGACCCCTCCACTTT
NA	TRBV4-1	TRBD1	TRBJ1-2	CASSQGTGDNYGYTF	TGCGCCAGCAGCCAGGGGACAGGGGATAACTATGGCTACACCTTC
many	TRBV3-1/TRBV3-2	TRBD1	TRBJ1-5	CASSQGTGAYSNQPQHF	TGTGCCAGCAGCCAAGGGACAGGGGCTTATAGCAATCAGCCCCAGCATTTT
NA	TRBV4-1	TRBD2	TRBJ2-1	CASSQVLSGVAEQFF	TGCGCCAGCAGCCAAGTTTTAAGCGGGGTCGCTGAGCAGTTCTTC
NA	TRBV7-9	NA	TRBJ1-1	CASSSVNQRNTEAFF	TGTGCCAGCAGCTCGGTTAACCAGAGGAACACTGAAGCTTTCTTT
NA	TRBV19	TRBD2	TRBJ2-3	CASSILAGTDTQYF	TGTGCCAGTAGTATACTAGCGGGGACAGATACGCAGTATTTT
NA	TRBV3-1/TRBV3-2	NA	TRBJ1-2	CASSPSRGGYTF	TGTGCCAGCAGCCCATCTAGGGGTGGCTACACCTTC
NA	TRBV30	TRBD1	TRBJ1-5	CAWSRSGQRNQPQHF	TGTGCCTGGAGTAGATCGGGACAGCGCAATCAGCCCCAGCATTTT
NA	TRBV4-2	NA	TRBJ2-1	CASRRGRSPPNEQFF	TGTGCCAGCAGACGGGGACGGTCGCCCCCCAATGAGCAGTTCTTC
once	TRBV7-2	NA	TRBJ2-3	CASSLGGGRAQYF	TGTGCCAGCAGCTTAGGGGGGGGCCGCGCGCAGTATTTT
NA	TRBV18	TRBD1	TRBJ1-1	CASSPDRGQYAEAFF	TGTGCCAGCTCGCCGGACAGGGGGCAATATGCTGAAGCTTTCTTT
NA	TRBV27	NA	TRBJ1-1	CASSLGSGFRTEAFF	TGTGCCAGCAGTTTAGGGTCGGGCTTCAGAACTGAAGCTTTCTTT
few	TRBV20-1	NA	TRBJ1-1	CSASWQNTEAFF	TGCAGTGCTAGTTGGCAGAACACTGAAGCTTTCTTT
NA	TRBV28	NA	TRBJ1-6	CASSSPGGYSSYNSPLHF	TGTGCCAGCAGTTCTCCGGGAGGATATAGCTCCTATAATTCACCCCTCCACTTT
NA	TRBV9	NA	TRBJ2-3	CASSGGALGTDTQYF	TGTGCCAGCAGCGGGGGGGCACTTGGCACAGATACGCAGTATTTT
NA	TRBV27	NA	TRBJ1-3	CASSSGPPVSGNTIYF	TGTGCCAGCAGTTCGGGACCCCCTGTCTCTGGAAACACCATATATTTT
few	TRBV5-6	NA	TRBJ1-6	CASSLSRRYNSPLHF	TGTGCCAGCAGCTTGTCTAGACGATATAATTCACCCCTCCACTTT
NA	TRBV19	TRBD1	TRBJ1-1	CASSPRGPNTEAFF	TGTGCCAGTAGTCCCAGGGGGCCGAACACTGAAGCTTTCTTT
few	TRBV29-1	NA	TRBJ2-3	CSAEERRGVTDTQYF	TGCAGCGCCGAAGAAAGGCGCGGGGTCACAGATACGCAGTATTTT
NA	TRBV5-1	TRBD2	TRBJ2-7	CASSVTGGPSSYEQYF	TGCGCCAGCAGCGTGACGGGGGGGCCGAGCTCCTACGAGCAGTACTTC
NA	TRBV19	TRBD1	TRBJ1-6	CASSIDRGKNSPLHF	TGTGCCAGTAGCATCGACAGGGGTAAAAATTCACCCCTCCACTTT
NA	TRBV19	TRBD2	TRBJ2-5	CASSIDSTSGQPSRWTQYF	TGTGCCAGTAGTATAGATTCGACTAGCGGGCAGCCCAGTCGCTGGACCCAGTACTTC
NA	TRBV30	NA	TRBJ1-3	CAWSGLGGTPTIYF	TGTGCCTGGAGTGGGTTGGGAGGAACCCCCACCATATATTTT
NA	TRBV9	NA	TRBJ1-1	CASSTGTSNTEAFF	TGTGCCAGCAGCACCGGGACGTCGAACACTGAAGCTTTCTTT
NA	TRBV11-2	NA	TRBJ1-2	CASSLNFAANYGYTF	TGTGCCAGCAGCTTAAACTTCGCAGCTAACTATGGCTACACCTTC
NA	TRBV7-2	NA	TRBJ2-7	CASSLEHRRGEQYF	TGTGCCAGCAGCTTAGAGCACAGGCGAGGTGAGCAGTACTTC
NA	TRBV5-8	TRBD1	TRBJ2-3	CASSPGQGIIDTQYF	TGTGCCAGCAGCCCCGGACAGGGAATAATTGATACGCAGTATTTT
NA	TRBV4-3	NA	TRBJ2-2	CASSQQGSGELFF	TGCGCCAGCAGCCAACAGGGCTCCGGGGAGCTGTTTTTT
NA	TRBV2	TRBD1	TRBJ1-6	CASSLQGTNSPLHF	TGTGCCAGCAGTCTACAGGGGACTAATTCACCCCTCCACTTT
NA	TRBV28	NA	TRBJ1-6	CASRLRGSAYNSPLHF	TGTGCCAGCAGGCTTAGGGGGAGCGCCTATAATTCACCCCTCCACTTT
medium-sized	TRBV3-1/TRBV3-2	NA	TRBJ1-1	CASSQDSYRDSPKNTEAFF	TGTGCCAGCAGCCAAGATTCTTATCGCGACAGCCCTAAGAACACTGAAGCTTTCTTT
NA	TRBV29-1	TRBD1	TRBJ1-2	CSDVTGKMDGYTF	TGCAGCGATGTGACAGGGAAGATGGATGGCTACACCTTC
NA	TRBV11-2	NA	TRBJ2-1	CASSPRAASDNEQFF	TGTGCCAGCAGCCCCCGGGCCGCGTCGGACAATGAGCAGTTCTTC